This TCR beta chain was captured in a study of human CD4 T cells and Enterobacteriaceae. Broader study findings: Ex vivo reactivity came only from nucleotide matches to CFSE-low cultures. Ex vivo, broadly cross-reactive clonotypes appeared more expanded than specific ones.

The trim removed 0 bases at V and 12 bases at J, leaving 11 bases unmatched. The CDR3 consists of 16 residues. Germline loops: CDR1 MNHEY, CDR2 SVGAGI. Sorting took every CD4+ cell except CD45RA+CCR7+CD95- naive cells, reaching over 95% purity. Total CD4+ T cells and monocytes came from CD4/CD14 microbead positive selection. CD8+, CD14+, CD16+, CD56+, CD19+ and CD25-bright cells were excluded before sorting. As for this clone: As yet, its antigen is unknown.

Libraries were prepared by immunoSEQ multiplex PCR; TCRdb keeps only in-frame clonotypes and omits some of them. This table has some 30,000 clones, about 80% appearing once. The rearrangement links TRBV6-5 to TRBJ1-6; 7 bases fit TRBD1. This receptor was obtained from a human donor in good health. Sequences were obtained from memory CD4+ T cells from blood. CDR3 DNA sequence: TGTGCCAGCAGTTACTCCGGACAGGCTGGCGGAAGACCCCTCCACTTT. It specifies CASSYSGQAGGRPLHF.